A single TCR beta chain is shown here with its context. This sample is part of a study of T cell responses to AZD1222 COVID-19 vaccine. Assay: immunoSEQ multiplex PCR; the TCRdb copy retains only in-frame clones and omits some. Here the sample spans about 130,000 clones, 85% to 90% being singletons. The CDR3 loop spans 15 amino acids. Germline V lookup: CDR1 MNHNY, CDR2 SVGAGI (reference sequence). The V end was cut by 7 bases, the J end by 7 bases, with 20 bases between. This TCR was sampled from an adult in good health. The genes are TRBV6-6 and TRBJ2-1, with TRBD1 as a possible D gene (6 bases). This specimen consisted of peripheral blood, obtained on day 0 of AZD1222 vaccination. CDR3 nucleotide sequence: TGTGCCAGCACCCCAACAGGGTCTGGCCTGAATGAGCAGTTCTTC. Its translation: CASTPTGSGLNEQFF.